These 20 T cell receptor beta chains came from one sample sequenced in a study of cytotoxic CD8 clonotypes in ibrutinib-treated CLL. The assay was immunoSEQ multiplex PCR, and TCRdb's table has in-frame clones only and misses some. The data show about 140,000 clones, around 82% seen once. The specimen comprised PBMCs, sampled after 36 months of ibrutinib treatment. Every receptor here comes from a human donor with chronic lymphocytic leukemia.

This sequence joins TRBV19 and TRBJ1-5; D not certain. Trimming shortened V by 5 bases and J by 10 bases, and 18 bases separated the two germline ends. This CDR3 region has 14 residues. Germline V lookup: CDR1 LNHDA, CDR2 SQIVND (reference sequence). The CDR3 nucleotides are TGTGCCAGTAGTCTACAGACAAGTGAAGAACCCCAGCATTTT. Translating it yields CASSLQTSEEPQHF.

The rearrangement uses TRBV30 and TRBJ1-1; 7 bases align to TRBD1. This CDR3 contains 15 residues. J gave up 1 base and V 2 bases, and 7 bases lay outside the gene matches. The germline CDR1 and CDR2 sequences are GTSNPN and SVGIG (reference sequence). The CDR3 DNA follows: TGTGCCTGGAGTAGGGACAGAGCTTCGAACACTGAAGCTTTCTTT. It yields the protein CAWSRDRASNTEAFF.

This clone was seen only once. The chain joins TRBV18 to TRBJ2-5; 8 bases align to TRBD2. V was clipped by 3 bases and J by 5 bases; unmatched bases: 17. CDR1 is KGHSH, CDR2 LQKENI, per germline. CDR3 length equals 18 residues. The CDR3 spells CASSPQTPGLGSVETQYF. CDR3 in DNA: TGTGCCAGCTCACCGCAAACACCGGGACTAGGGTCCGTTGAGACCCAGTACTTC.

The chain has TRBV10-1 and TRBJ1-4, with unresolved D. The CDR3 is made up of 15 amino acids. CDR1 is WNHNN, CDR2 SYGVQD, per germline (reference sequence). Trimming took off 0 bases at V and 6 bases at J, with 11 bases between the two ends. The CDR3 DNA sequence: TGCGCCAGCAGTGAGTCGTCTCCGCGGGATGAAAAACTGTTTTTT. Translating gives CASSESSPRDEKLFF.

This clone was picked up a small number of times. CDR3 region: CASSYTSGSTDTQYF. The CDR3, as DNA: TGTGCCAGCAGTTACACTAGCGGCAGCACAGATACGCAGTATTTT. This chain uses TRBV6-5 with TRBJ2-3, with 8 positions matching TRBD2. The CDR3 loop spans 15 amino acids. Losses at the gene ends were 2 bases for V and 0 bases for J; bases not matched to a gene: 1. Germline V gives CDR1 MNHEY, CDR2 SVGAGI.

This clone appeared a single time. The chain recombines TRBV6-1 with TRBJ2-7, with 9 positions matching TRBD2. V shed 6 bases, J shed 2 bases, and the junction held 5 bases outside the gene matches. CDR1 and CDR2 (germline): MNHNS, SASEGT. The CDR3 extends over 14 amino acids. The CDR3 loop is CASRPGLATYEQYF. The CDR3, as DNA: TGTGCCAGCAGACCGGGACTAGCCACCTACGAGCAGTACTTC.

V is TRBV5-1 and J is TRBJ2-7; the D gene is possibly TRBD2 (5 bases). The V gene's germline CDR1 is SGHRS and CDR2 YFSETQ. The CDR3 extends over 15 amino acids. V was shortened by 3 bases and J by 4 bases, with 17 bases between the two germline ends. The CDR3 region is CASSWLSGMWYEQYF. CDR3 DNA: TGCGCCAGCAGCTGGCTCTCCGGGATGTGGTACGAGCAGTACTTC. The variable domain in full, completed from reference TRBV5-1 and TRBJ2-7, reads KAGVTQTPRYLIKTRGQQVTLSCSPISGHRSVSWYQQTPGQGLQFLFEYFSETQRNKGNFPGRFSGRQFSNSRSEMNVSTLELGDSALYLCASSWLSGMWYEQYFGPGTRLTVT.

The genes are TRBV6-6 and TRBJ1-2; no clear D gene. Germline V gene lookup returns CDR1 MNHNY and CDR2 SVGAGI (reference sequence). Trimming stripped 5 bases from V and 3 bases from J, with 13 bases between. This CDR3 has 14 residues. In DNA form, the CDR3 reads TGTGCCAGCAGTACTCGGGATCGGGACTATGGCTACACCTTC. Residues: CASSTRDRDYGYTF.

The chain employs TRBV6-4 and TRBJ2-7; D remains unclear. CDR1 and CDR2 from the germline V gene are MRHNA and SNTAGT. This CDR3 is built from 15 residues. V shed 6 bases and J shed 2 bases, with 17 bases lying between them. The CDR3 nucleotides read TGTGCCAGCAGCCCCGAGGAAGGCGGCGCCTACGAGCAGTACTTC. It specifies CASSPEEGGAYEQYF.

The CDR3 protein is CASSAQGGIYEQYF. In nucleotides, the CDR3 is TGCGCCAGCAGCGCACAGGGTGGAATCTACGAGCAGTACTTC. The rearrangement uses TRBV5-1 and TRBJ2-7; possible D gene TRBD1, 6 bases. V lost 4 bases, J lost 3 bases, and 14 bases lay in between. The germline gives CDR1 SGHRS, CDR2 YFSETQ. The CDR3 runs to 14 residues.

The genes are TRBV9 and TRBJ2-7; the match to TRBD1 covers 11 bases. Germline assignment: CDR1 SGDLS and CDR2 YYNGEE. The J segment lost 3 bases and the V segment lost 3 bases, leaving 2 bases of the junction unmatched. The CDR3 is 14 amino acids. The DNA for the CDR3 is TGTGCCAGCAGCGCCGGGACAGGGGGCTACGAGCAGTACTTC. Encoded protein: CASSAGTGGYEQYF.

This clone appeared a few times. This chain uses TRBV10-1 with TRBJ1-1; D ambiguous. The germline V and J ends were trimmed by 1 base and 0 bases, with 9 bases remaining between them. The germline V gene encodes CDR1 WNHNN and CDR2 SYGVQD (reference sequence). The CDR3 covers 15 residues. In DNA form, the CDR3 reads TGCGCCAGCAGTGAGTTTGGCACGATGAACACTGAAGCTTTCTTT. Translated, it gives CASSEFGTMNTEAFF.

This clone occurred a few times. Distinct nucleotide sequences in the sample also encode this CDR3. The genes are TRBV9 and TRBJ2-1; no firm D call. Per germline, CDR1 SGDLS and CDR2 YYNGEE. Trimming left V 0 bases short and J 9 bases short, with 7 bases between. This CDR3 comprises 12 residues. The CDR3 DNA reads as TGTGCCAGCAGCGTAGGCGGCGGTGAGCAGTTCTTC. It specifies CASSVGGGEQFF.

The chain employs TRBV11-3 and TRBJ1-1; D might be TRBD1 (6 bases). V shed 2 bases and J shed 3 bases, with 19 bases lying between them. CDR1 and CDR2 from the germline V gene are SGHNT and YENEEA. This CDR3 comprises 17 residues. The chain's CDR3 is CASSLTGPWDTHTEAFF. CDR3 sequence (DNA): TGTGCCAGCAGCTTAACCGGACCTTGGGACACCCACACTGAAGCTTTCTTT.

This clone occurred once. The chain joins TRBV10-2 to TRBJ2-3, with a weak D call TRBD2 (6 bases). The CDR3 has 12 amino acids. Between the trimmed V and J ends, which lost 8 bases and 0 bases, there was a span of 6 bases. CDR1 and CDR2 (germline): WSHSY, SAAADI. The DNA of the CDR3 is TGCGCCAGCGGGAGGAGCACAGATACGCAGTATTTT. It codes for CASGRSTDTQYF.

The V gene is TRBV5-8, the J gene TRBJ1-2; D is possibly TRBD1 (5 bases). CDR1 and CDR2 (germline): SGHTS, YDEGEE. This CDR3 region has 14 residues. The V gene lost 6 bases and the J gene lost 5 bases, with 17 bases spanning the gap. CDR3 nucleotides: TGTGCCAGCACCCATCTTGGGGGGTTTTATGGCTACACCTTC. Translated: CASTHLGGFYGYTF.

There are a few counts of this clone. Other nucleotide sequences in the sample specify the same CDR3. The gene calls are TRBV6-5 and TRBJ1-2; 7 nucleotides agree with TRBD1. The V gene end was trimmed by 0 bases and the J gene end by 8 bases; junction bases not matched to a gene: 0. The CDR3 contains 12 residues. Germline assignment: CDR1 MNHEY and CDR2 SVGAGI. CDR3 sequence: CASSYSGGGYTF. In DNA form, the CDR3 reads TGTGCCAGCAGTTACTCAGGGGGCGGCTACACCTTC.

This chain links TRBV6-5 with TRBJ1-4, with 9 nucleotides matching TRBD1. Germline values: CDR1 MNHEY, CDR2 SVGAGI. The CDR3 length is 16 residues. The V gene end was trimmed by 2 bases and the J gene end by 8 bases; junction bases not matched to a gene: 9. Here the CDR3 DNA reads TGTGCCAGCAGTTACAGTACACAGGGGGCGCGAGAAAAACTGTTTTTT. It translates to CASSYSTQGAREKLFF.

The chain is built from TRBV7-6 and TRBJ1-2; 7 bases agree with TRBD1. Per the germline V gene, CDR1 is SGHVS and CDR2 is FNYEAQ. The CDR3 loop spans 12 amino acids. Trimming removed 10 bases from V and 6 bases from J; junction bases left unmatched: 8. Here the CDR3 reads CATSGGADGYTF. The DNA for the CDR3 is TGTGCCACCTCAGGGGGGGCTGATGGCTACACCTTC.

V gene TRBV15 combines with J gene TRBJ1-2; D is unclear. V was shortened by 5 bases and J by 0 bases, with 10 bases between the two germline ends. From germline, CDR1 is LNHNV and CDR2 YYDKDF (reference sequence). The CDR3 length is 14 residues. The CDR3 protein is CATSPIGANYGYTF. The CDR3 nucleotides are TGTGCCACCAGCCCGATAGGCGCTAACTATGGCTACACCTTC.